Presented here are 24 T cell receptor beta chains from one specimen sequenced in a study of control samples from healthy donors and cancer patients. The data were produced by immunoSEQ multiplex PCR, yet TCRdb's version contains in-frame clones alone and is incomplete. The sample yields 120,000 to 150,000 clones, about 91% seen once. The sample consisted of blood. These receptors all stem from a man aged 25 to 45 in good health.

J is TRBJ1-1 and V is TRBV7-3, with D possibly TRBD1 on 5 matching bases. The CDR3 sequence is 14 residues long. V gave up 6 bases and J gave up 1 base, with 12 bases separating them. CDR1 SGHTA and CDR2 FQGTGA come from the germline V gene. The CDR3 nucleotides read TGTGCCAGCAGTTCGATGGGGGGGAACACTGAAGCTTTCTTT. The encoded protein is CASSSMGGNTEAFF.

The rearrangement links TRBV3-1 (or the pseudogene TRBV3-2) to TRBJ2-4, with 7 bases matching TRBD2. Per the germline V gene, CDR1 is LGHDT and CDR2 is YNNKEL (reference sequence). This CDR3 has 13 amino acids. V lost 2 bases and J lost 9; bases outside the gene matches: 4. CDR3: CASSQRGGAIQYF. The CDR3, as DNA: TGTGCCAGCAGCCAACGGGGAGGGGCCATTCAGTACTTC.

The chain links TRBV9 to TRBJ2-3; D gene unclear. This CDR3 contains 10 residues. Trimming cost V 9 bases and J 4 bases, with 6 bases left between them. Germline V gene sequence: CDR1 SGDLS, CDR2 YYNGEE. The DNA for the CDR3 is TGTGCCACCCGTGCAGATACGCAGTATTTT. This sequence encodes CATRADTQYF.

Written as DNA, the CDR3 is TGTGCCAGCAGCGCTACCGGTCTAGCCACCGGGGAGCTGTTTTTT. Translated: CASSATGLATGELFF. This rearrangement joins TRBV9 to TRBJ2-2; D is possibly TRBD2 (5 bases). Germline CDR1 and CDR2: SGDLS and YYNGEE. Between the trimmed V and J ends, which lost 3 bases and 4 bases, there was a span of 13 bases. This CDR3 contains 15 residues.

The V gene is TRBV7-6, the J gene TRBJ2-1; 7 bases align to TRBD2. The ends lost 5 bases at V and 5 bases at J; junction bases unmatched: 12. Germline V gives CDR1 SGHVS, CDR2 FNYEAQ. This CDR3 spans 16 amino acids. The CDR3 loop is CASSTRLGLRDNEQFF. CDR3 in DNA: TGTGCCAGCAGCACCCGCCTGGGACTACGAGACAATGAGCAGTTCTTC.

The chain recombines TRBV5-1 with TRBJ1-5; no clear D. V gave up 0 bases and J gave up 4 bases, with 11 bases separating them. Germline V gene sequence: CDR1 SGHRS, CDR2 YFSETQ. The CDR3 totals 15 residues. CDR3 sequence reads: CASSLDGYVNQPQHF. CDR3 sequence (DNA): TGCGCCAGCAGCTTGGACGGTTACGTAAATCAGCCCCAGCATTTT.

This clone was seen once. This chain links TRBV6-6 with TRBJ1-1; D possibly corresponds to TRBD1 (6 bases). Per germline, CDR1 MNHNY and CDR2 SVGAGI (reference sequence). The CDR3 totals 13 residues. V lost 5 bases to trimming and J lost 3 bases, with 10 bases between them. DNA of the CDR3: TGTGCCAGCAGTCCACAGGGTTACACTGAAGCTTTCTTT. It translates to CASSPQGYTEAFF.

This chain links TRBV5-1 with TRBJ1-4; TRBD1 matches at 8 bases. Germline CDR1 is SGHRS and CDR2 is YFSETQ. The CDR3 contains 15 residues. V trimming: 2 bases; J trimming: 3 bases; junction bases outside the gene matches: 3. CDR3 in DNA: TGCGCCAGCAGCTTAAACAGGGGGGCTAATGAAAAACTGTTTTTT. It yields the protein CASSLNRGANEKLFF. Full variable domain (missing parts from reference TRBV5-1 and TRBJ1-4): KAGVTQTPRYLIKTRGQQVTLSCSPISGHRSVSWYQQTPGQGLQFLFEYFSETQRNKGNFPGRFSGRQFSNSRSEMNVSTLELGDSALYLCASSLNRGANEKLFFGSGTQLSVL.

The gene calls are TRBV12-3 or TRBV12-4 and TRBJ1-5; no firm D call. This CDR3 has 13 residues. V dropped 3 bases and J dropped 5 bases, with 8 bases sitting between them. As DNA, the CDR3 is TGTGCCAGCAGTTTCGAGCAGGATCAGCCCCAGCATTTT. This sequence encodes CASSFEQDQPQHF.

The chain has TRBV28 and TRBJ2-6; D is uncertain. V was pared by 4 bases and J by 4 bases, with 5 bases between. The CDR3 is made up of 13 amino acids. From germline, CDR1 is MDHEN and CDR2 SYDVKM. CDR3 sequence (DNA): TGTGCCAGCAGTTCCCGGGGGGCCAACGTCCTGACTTTC. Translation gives CASSSRGANVLTF.

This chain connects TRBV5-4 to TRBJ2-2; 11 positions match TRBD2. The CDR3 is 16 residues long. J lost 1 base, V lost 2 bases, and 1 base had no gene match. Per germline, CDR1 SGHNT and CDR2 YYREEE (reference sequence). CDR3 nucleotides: TGTGCCAGCAGCTTAGGACTAGCGGGGAACACCGGGGAGCTGTTTTTT. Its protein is CASSLGLAGNTGELFF.

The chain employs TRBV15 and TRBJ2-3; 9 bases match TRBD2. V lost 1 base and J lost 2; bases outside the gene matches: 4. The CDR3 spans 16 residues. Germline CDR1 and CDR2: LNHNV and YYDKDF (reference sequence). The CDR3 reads CATSRGSGGTTDTQYF. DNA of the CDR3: TGTGCCACCAGCAGAGGGAGCGGGGGGACCACAGATACGCAGTATTTT.

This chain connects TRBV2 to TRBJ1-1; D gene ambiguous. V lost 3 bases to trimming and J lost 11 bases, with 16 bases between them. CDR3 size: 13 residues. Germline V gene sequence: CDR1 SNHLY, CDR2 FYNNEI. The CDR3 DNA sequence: TGTGCCAGCAGTGAGAGCCCGGGTTCGAATGCTTTCTTT. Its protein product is CASSESPGSNAFF.

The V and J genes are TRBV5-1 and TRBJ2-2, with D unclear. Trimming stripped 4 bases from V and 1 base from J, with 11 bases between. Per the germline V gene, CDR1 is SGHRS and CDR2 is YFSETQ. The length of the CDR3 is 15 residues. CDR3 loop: CASSPVSLNTGELFF. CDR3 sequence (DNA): TGCGCCAGCAGCCCTGTGAGTCTGAACACCGGGGAGCTGTTTTTT.

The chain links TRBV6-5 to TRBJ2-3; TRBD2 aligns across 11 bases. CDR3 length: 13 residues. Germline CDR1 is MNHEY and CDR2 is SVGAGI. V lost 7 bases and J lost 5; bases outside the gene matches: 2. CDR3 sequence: CASKLAGGDTQYF. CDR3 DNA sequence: TGTGCCAGCAAGCTAGCGGGGGGAGATACGCAGTATTTT.

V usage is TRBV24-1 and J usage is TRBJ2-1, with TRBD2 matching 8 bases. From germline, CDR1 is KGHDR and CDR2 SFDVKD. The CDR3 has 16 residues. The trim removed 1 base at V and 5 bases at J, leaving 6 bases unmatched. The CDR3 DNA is TGTGCCACCAGTGATTTCGGGGGGGGGAAAAACAATGAGCAGTTCTTC. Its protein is CATSDFGGGKNNEQFF.

The CDR3 region is CASRGENYNEQFF. DNA of the CDR3: TGTGCCAGCAGGGGTGAAAACTACAATGAGCAGTTCTTC. The genes are TRBV27 and TRBJ2-1; D unresolved. Trimming took 6 bases from V and 3 from J, leaving 9 bases between them. The CDR3 length is 13 residues. Germline loops: CDR1 MNHEY, CDR2 SMNVEV (reference sequence).

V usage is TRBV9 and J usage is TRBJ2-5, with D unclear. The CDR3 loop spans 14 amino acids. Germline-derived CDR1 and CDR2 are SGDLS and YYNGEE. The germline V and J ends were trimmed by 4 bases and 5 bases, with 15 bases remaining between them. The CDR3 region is CASSPRKARETQYF. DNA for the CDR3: TGTGCCAGCAGCCCCCGTAAAGCGAGGGAGACCCAGTACTTC.

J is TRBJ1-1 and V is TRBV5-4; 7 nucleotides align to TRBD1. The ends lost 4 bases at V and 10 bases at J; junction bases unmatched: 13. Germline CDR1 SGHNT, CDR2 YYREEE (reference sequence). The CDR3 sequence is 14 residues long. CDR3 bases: TGTGCCAGCAGCAACATTCGGGACAGCTTGGGAGCTTTCTTT. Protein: CASSNIRDSLGAFF.

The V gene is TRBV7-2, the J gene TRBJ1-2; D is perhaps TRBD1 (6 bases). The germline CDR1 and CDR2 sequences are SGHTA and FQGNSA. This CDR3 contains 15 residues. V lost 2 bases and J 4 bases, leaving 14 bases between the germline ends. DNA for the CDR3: TGTGCCAGCAGCTTAACCCCTCAACAGGGCTATGGCTACACCTTC. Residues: CASSLTPQQGYGYTF.

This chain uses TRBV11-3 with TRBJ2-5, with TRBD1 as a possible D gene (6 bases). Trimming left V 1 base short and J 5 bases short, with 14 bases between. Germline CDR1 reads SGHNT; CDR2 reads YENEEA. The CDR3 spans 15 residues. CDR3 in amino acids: CASSLGQAGEETQYF. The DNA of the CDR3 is TGTGCCAGCAGCTTAGGACAGGCAGGAGAGGAGACCCAGTACTTC.

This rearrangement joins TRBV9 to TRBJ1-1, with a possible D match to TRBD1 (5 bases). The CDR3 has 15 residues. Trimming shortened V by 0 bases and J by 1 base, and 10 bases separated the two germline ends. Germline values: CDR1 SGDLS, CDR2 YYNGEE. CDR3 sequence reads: CASSVGTPRNTEAFF. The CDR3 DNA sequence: TGTGCCAGCAGCGTAGGGACACCTCGGAACACTGAAGCTTTCTTT.

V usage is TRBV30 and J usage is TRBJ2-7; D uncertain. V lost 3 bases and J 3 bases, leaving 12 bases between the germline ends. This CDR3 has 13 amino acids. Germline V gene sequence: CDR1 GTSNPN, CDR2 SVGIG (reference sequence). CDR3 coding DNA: TGTGCCTGGAGCCCACCGGTCCGCTACGAGCAGTACTTC. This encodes CAWSPPVRYEQYF.

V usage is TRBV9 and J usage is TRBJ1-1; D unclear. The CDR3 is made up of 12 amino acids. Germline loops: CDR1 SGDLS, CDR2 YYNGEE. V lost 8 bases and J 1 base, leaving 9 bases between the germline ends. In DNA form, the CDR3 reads TGTGCCAGGACCGTGGGGAACACTGAAGCTTTCTTT. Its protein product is CARTVGNTEAFF. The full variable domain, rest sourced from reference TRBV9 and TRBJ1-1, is DSGVTQTPKHLITATGQRVTLRCSPRSGDLSVYWYQQSLDQGLQFLIQYYNGEERAKGNILERFSAQQFPDLHSELNLSSLELGDSALYFCARTVGNTEAFFGQGTRLTVV.